The 5 T cell receptor beta chains below come from one sample, sequenced in a study of blood T cell repertoires in COVID-19. The repertoire was sequenced with immunoSEQ multiplex PCR; TCRdb's copy has only in-frame clones and lacks some. In the table there are roughly 180,000 clones, approximately 85% of which are singletons. Sample: peripheral blood. Receptors originate from a man aged 80 or over with COVID-19, enrolled during active disease.

The V call is TRBV28, the J call TRBJ1-3; a weak D match, TRBD1 (5 bases). The ends were cut back, 3 bases at V and 0 bases at J, with 15 bases in the middle. The germline V gene encodes CDR1 MDHEN and CDR2 SYDVKM. This CDR3 contains 17 residues. Here the CDR3 reads CASSFQGRTASGNTIYF. The CDR3 bases are TGTGCCAGCAGTTTCCAGGGCCGGACCGCCTCTGGAAACACCATATATTTT. The full variable domain, with the rest looked up from reference TRBV28 and TRBJ1-3, is DVKVTQSSRYLVKRTGEKVFLECVQDMDHENMFWYRQDPGLGLRLIYFSYDVKMKEKGDIPEGYSVSREKKERFSLILESASTNQTSMYLCASSFQGRTASGNTIYFGEGSWLTVV.

The chain links TRBV19 to TRBJ1-2, with D unresolved. Germline values: CDR1 LNHDA, CDR2 SQIVND (reference sequence). This CDR3 spans 12 amino acids. Trimming took 6 bases from V and 6 from J, leaving 11 bases between them. CDR3 sequence: CASRAGSNGYTF. As DNA, the CDR3 is TGTGCCAGTAGAGCAGGTTCGAATGGCTACACCTTC. Drawing the rest from reference TRBV19 and TRBJ1-2, the complete variable domain is DGGITQSPKYLFRKEGQNVTLSCEQNLNHDAMYWYRQDPGQGLRLIYYSQIVNDFQKGDIAEGYSVSREKKESFPLTVTSAQKNPTAFYLCASRAGSNGYTFGSGTRLTVV.

This chain joins TRBV11-2 and TRBJ2-3; D gene ambiguous. Germline V gives CDR1 SGHAT, CDR2 FQNNGV. The CDR3 contains 12 residues. Trimming took off 5 bases at V and 2 bases at J, with 5 bases between the two ends. In DNA, the CDR3 is TGTGCCAGCAGCCTAAACACAGATACGCAGTATTTT. The encoded protein is CASSLNTDTQYF.

This chain connects TRBV19 to TRBJ1-2; the D gene is possibly TRBD1 (6 bases). With 11 bases removed from V and 4 bases from J, the gap between germline ends came to 11 bases. CDR1 is LNHDA, CDR2 SQIVND, per germline (reference sequence). This CDR3 is 11 amino acids long. The CDR3 DNA follows: TGTGCCGGGACGACAGGCTATGGCTACACCTTC. Its protein is CAGTTGYGYTF.

The CDR3 DNA is TGCGCCAGCAGCCAAGTCACCCGACAGGGAGATGGCTACACCTTC. It specifies CASSQVTRQGDGYTF. This chain links TRBV4-1 with TRBJ1-2, with 7 bases identical to TRBD1. The V segment lost 1 base and the J segment 6 bases; nucleotides outside the gene matches: 8. Germline V gene lookup returns CDR1 MGHRA and CDR2 YSYEKL. The CDR3 sequence is 15 residues long.